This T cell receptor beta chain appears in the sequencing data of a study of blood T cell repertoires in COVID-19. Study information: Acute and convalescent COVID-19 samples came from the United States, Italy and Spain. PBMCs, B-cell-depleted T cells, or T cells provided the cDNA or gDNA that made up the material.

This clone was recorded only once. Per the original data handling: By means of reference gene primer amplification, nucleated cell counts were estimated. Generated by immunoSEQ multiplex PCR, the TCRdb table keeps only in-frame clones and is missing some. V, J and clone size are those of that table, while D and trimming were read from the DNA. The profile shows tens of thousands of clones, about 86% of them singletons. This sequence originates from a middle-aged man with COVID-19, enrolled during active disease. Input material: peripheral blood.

The CDR3 spells CASSSIPGRTFSPLHF. The CDR3 bases are TGTGCCAGCAGCTCCATCCCGGGTCGGACATTTTCACCCCTCCACTTT. V and J are TRBV5-6 and TRBJ1-6; D perhaps matches TRBD1 (5 bases). The CDR3 consists of 16 residues. V was shortened by 3 bases and J by 9 bases, with 19 bases between the two germline ends. Germline values: CDR1 SGHDT, CDR2 YYEEEE. Supplemented by reference TRBV5-6 and TRBJ1-6, the full variable domain reads DAGVTQSPTHLIKTRGQQVTLRCSPKSGHDTVSWYQQALGQGPQFIFQYYEEEERQRGNFPDRFSGHQFPNYSSELNVNALLLGDSALYLCASSSIPGRTFSPLHFGNGTRLTVT.